Listed below are T cell receptor beta chains from one sample, sequenced in a study of identical twins. TCRdb reprocessed the 5' RACE reads with MiXCR, giving one entry per CDR3 protein. This table holds some 270,000 distinct CDR3 sequences, roughly 8% found once. This same sample was also part of a study on yellow fever vaccine responses in identical twins.

The sequenced sample was CD8+ T cells sorted from blood. The receptors come from a young woman in good health. CDR3s include the opening cysteine and the closing phenylalanine or tryptophan. The D gene is left open where the match is weak. Clone size, where shown, is once, few, many, or a class for clones that have expanded.

clone_size: NA; v_call: TRBV29-1; d_call: NA; j_call: TRBJ2-2; cdr3_nt: TGCAGCGTTCCAGTCTCCGGGGAGCTGTTTTTT; cdr3_aa: CSVPVSGELFF
clone_size: NA; v_call: TRBV2; d_call: NA; j_call: TRBJ2-5; cdr3_nt: TGTGCCAGCAGTGAATCGCCCGGGGGAGAGACCCAGTACTTC; cdr3_aa: CASSESPGGETQYF
clone_size: NA; v_call: TRBV9; d_call: TRBD1; j_call: TRBJ2-7; cdr3_nt: TGTGCCAGCAGCGACACAGGGGCTTCCTCCTACGAGCAGTACTTC; cdr3_aa: CASSDTGASSYEQYF
clone_size: NA; v_call: TRBV10-2; d_call: NA; j_call: TRBJ2-7; cdr3_nt: TGCGCCAGCAGGGGCAGGGACGAGAACGAGCAGTACTTC; cdr3_aa: CASRGRDENEQYF
clone_size: few; v_call: TRBV25-1; d_call: TRBD1; j_call: TRBJ2-5; cdr3_nt: TGTGCCAGCAGTGGGCCGGGACAGGAGACCCAGTACTTC; cdr3_aa: CASSGPGQETQYF
clone_size: many; v_call: TRBV7-9; d_call: NA; j_call: TRBJ2-1; cdr3_nt: TGTGCCAGCAGCCAAGGGTCCGCCTACAATGAGCAGTTCTTC; cdr3_aa: CASSQGSAYNEQFF
clone_size: few; v_call: TRBV25-1; d_call: NA; j_call: TRBJ2-5; cdr3_nt: TGTGCCAGCAGTGAATTGGGGGAAGAGACCCAGTACTTC; cdr3_aa: CASSELGEETQYF
clone_size: many; v_call: TRBV28; d_call: NA; j_call: TRBJ2-1; cdr3_nt: TGTGCCAGCAGCCTAGGGGTGGGTGAGCAGTTCTTC; cdr3_aa: CASSLGVGEQFF
clone_size: few; v_call: TRBV10-3; d_call: TRBD1; j_call: TRBJ2-7; cdr3_nt: TGTGCCATGGGTGGGGGACAGGGGCCCTACGAGCAGTACTTC; cdr3_aa: CAMGGGQGPYEQYF
clone_size: few; v_call: TRBV20-1; d_call: NA; j_call: TRBJ2-7; cdr3_nt: TGCAGTGCCCGTCTGCGCGGGATCCCTTCCTACGAGCAGTACTTC; cdr3_aa: CSARLRGIPSYEQYF
clone_size: many; v_call: TRBV4-3; d_call: NA; j_call: TRBJ2-7; cdr3_nt: TGCGCCAGCAGCCAAGATTACAGTTATAGTTTCTCCTACGAGCAGTACTTC; cdr3_aa: CASSQDYSYSFSYEQYF
clone_size: few; v_call: TRBV28; d_call: NA; j_call: TRBJ1-6; cdr3_nt: NA; cdr3_aa: CASSSSGIHSPLHF
clone_size: many; v_call: TRBV28; d_call: NA; j_call: TRBJ2-5; cdr3_nt: TGTGCCAGCAGTTTAAGGAGCCAAGAGACCCAGTACTTC; cdr3_aa: CASSLRSQETQYF
clone_size: many; v_call: TRBV5-1; d_call: NA; j_call: TRBJ1-1; cdr3_nt: TGCGCCAGCAGCTTGGTGAGCACTGAAGCTTTCTTT; cdr3_aa: CASSLVSTEAFF
clone_size: many; v_call: TRBV4-1; d_call: NA; j_call: TRBJ1-1; cdr3_nt: TGCGCCAGCAGCCTCTACAGAGGCACTGAAGCTTTCTTT; cdr3_aa: CASSLYRGTEAFF
clone_size: NA; v_call: TRBV7-8; d_call: TRBD2; j_call: TRBJ2-6; cdr3_nt: TGTGCCGGTCGGGGAGGGGTTCCTGGGGCCAACGTCCTGACTTTC; cdr3_aa: CAGRGGVPGANVLTF
clone_size: many; v_call: TRBV7-9; d_call: NA; j_call: TRBJ2-1; cdr3_nt: TGTGCCAGCAGCCCGGTGAGAGCGGGGACATACAATGAGCAGTTCTTC; cdr3_aa: CASSPVRAGTYNEQFF
clone_size: NA; v_call: TRBV10-3; d_call: TRBD1; j_call: TRBJ2-7; cdr3_nt: TGTGCCATCAGTGAAGGGACAGCAACCGAGCAGTACTTC; cdr3_aa: CAISEGTATEQYF
clone_size: many; v_call: TRBV4-2; d_call: TRBD2; j_call: TRBJ2-5; cdr3_nt: TGTGCCAGCAGCCAAGACAGGGAGGGCCAAGAGACCCAGTACTTC; cdr3_aa: CASSQDREGQETQYF
clone_size: few; v_call: TRBV7-9; d_call: NA; j_call: TRBJ2-1; cdr3_nt: TGTGCCAGCAGCCCCACCGCACGGGGTCATGAGCAGTTCTTC; cdr3_aa: CASSPTARGHEQFF
clone_size: NA; v_call: TRBV12-3/TRBV12-4; d_call: NA; j_call: TRBJ1-1; cdr3_nt: TGTGCCAGCAGCCCTCTGGACAGCCACACTGAAGCTTTCTTT; cdr3_aa: CASSPLDSHTEAFF
clone_size: many; v_call: TRBV29-1; d_call: TRBD2; j_call: TRBJ2-1; cdr3_nt: TGCAGCGCCCCTACCCGGACTAGCGGGAGTATTGAGCAGTTCTTC; cdr3_aa: CSAPTRTSGSIEQFF
clone_size: few; v_call: TRBV27; d_call: NA; j_call: TRBJ2-1; cdr3_nt: TGTGCCAGCAGTTTAGGTGGGTGGGCAGGACAAAATGAGCAGTTCTTC; cdr3_aa: CASSLGGWAGQNEQFF
clone_size: few; v_call: TRBV6-1; d_call: TRBD2; j_call: TRBJ2-4; cdr3_nt: TGTGCCAGCACCGGGGGGAGCGGGGGGGAAAAAAACATTCAGTACTTC; cdr3_aa: CASTGGSGGEKNIQYF
clone_size: NA; v_call: TRBV7-2; d_call: NA; j_call: TRBJ2-3; cdr3_nt: TGTGCCAGCAGCTCGATGACAGCCACAGATACGCAGTATTTT; cdr3_aa: CASSSMTATDTQYF
clone_size: few; v_call: TRBV20-1; d_call: TRBD1; j_call: TRBJ2-7; cdr3_nt: TGCAGTGCTAGGTCGACAGGGATCTCCTACGAGCAGTACTTC; cdr3_aa: CSARSTGISYEQYF
clone_size: few; v_call: TRBV20-1; d_call: NA; j_call: TRBJ2-1; cdr3_nt: TGCAGTGGGGTGGGGGGAGGATATGAGCAGTTCTTC; cdr3_aa: CSGVGGGYEQFF
clone_size: many; v_call: TRBV4-2; d_call: NA; j_call: TRBJ2-4; cdr3_nt: TGTGCCAGCTCCCAAACCTGGGAGGATGAGTATATCAAAAACATTCAGTACTTC; cdr3_aa: CASSQTWEDEYIKNIQYF
clone_size: NA; v_call: TRBV27; d_call: TRBD1; j_call: TRBJ2-5; cdr3_nt: TGTGCCAGCTCCGGGACAGGAGTTGAGACCCAGTACTTC; cdr3_aa: CASSGTGVETQYF
clone_size: NA; v_call: TRBV4-2; d_call: NA; j_call: TRBJ2-1; cdr3_nt: TGTGCCAGCAGCCAAGACTCCTTTTTCCAGGCCTTC; cdr3_aa: CASSQDSFFQAF
clone_size: many; v_call: TRBV12-3/TRBV12-4; d_call: TRBD2; j_call: TRBJ2-2; cdr3_nt: TGTGCCAGCAGGATAGGGACGGCCGGGACTAGCGGGAGGGGCACCGGGGAGCTGTTTTTT; cdr3_aa: CASRIGTAGTSGRGTGELFF